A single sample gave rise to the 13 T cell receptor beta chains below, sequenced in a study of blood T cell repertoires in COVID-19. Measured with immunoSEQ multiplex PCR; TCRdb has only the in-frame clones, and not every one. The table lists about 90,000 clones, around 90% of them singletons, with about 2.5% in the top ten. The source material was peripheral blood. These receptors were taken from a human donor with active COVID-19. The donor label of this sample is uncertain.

The CDR3 loop is CASTPLGQVYGYTF. CDR3 DNA: TGTGCCAGCACCCCCTTGGGACAGGTCTATGGCTACACCTTC. The chain combines TRBV6-5 with TRBJ1-2, with TRBD1 matching 8 bases. With V trimmed by 7 bases and J by 4 bases, 8 bases remained unmatched. Germline V gene data show CDR1 as MNHEY and CDR2 as SVGAGI. This CDR3 spans 14 amino acids.

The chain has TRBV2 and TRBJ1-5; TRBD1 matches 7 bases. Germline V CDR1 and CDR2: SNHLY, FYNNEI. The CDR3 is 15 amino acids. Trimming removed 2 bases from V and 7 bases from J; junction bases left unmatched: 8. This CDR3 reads CASSENRGLNQPQHF. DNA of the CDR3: TGTGCCAGCAGTGAAAACAGGGGATTAAACCAGCCCCAGCATTTT.

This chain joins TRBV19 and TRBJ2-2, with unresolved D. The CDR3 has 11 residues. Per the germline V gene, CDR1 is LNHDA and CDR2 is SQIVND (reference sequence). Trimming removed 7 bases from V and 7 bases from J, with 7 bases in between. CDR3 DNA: TGTGCCAGTACCCAGAACGGGGAGCTGTTTTTT. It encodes CASTQNGELFF.

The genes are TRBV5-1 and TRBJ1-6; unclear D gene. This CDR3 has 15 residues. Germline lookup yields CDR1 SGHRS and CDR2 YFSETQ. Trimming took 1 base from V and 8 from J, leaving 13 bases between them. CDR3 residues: CASSLRGKGDSPLHF. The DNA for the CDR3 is TGCGCCAGCAGCTTGAGAGGGAAAGGAGATTCACCCCTCCACTTT.

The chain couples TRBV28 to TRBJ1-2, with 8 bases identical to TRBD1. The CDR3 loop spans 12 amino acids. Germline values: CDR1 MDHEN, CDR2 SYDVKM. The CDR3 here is CGSGGANYGYTF. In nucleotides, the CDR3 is TGTGGCTCAGGGGGCGCGAACTATGGCTACACCTTC.

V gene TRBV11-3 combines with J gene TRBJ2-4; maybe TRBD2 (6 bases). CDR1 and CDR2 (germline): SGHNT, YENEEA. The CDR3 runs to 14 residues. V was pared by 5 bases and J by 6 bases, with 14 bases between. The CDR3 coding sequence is TGTGCCAGCAGCAACCCCGGGAGTGGAAACATTCAGTACTTC. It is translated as CASSNPGSGNIQYF.

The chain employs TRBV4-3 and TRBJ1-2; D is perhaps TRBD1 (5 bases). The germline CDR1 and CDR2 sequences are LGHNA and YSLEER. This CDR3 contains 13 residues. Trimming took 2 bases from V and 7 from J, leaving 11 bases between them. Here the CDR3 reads CASSQSGFTGYTF. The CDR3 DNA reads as TGCGCCAGCAGCCAATCAGGGTTCACTGGCTACACCTTC.

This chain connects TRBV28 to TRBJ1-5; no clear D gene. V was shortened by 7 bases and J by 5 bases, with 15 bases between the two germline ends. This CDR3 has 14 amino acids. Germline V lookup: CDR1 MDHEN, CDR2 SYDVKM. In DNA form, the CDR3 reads TGTGCCAGCAAACCGGGCGGGGAGGATCAGCCCCAGCATTTT. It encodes CASKPGGEDQPQHF.

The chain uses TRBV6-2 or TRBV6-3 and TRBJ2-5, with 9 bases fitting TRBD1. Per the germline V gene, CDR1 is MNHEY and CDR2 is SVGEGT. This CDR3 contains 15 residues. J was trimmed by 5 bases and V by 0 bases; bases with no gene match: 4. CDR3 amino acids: CASSYSQGAWETQYF. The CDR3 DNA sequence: TGTGCCAGCAGTTACTCACAGGGGGCATGGGAGACCCAGTACTTC.

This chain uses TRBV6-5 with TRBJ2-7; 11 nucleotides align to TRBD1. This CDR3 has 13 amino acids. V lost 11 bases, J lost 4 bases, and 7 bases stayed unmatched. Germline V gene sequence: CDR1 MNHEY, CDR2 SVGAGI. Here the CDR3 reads CACKGTGGYEQYF. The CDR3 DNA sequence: TGTGCCTGCAAGGGGACAGGGGGTTACGAGCAGTACTTC.

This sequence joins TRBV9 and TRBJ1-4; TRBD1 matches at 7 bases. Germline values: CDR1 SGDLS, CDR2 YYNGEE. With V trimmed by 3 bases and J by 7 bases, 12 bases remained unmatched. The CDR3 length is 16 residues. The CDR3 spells CASSARRDSFGEKLFF. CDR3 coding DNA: TGTGCCAGCAGCGCCCGACGGGACAGTTTTGGTGAAAAACTGTTTTTT.

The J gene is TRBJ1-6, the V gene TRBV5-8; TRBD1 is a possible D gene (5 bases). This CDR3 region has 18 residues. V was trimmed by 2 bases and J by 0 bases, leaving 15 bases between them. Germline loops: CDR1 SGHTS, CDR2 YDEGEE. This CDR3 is CASSFPGTMSSYNSPLHF. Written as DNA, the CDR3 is TGTGCCAGCAGCTTCCCAGGGACTATGAGCTCCTATAATTCACCCCTCCACTTT.

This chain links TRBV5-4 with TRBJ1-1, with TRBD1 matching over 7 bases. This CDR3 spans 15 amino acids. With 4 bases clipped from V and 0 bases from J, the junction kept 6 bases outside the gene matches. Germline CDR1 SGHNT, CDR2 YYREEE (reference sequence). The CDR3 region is CASSDRDRVNTEAFF. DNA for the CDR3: TGTGCCAGCAGCGACAGGGATAGAGTGAACACTGAAGCTTTCTTT.